The entry that follows covers one T cell receptor (beta chain) sequence. Its antigen is unidentified. These data come from a study of OX40 agonist ivuxolimab in advanced cancers. Sequenced by immunoSEQ multiplex PCR; TCRdb stores in-frame clones only, minus some. The data hold 85,000 or so clones, with 86% observed a single time. Study findings and constraints: Average numbers of expanded clones were greater in CD8+ T cells than in CD4+.

CDR1 MNHEY and CDR2 SMNVEV come from the germline V gene (reference sequence). CDR3 length: 14 amino acids. The ends lost 4 bases at V and 7 bases at J; junction bases unmatched: 4. The gene calls are TRBV27 and TRBJ1-4, with 9 bases identical to TRBD1. This receptor was obtained from an adult with an advanced solid tumor such as melanoma, head and neck, liver or kidney cancer. The material sequenced was CD4+ or CD8+ T cells sorted from blood, taken in a trial of the OX40 agonist ivuxolimab. CDR3 DNA sequence: TGTGCCAGCAGTTACGGGACAGGGCGTGAAAAACTGTTTTTT. As protein: CASSYGTGREKLFF. The entire variable domain, with the rest obtained from reference TRBV27 and TRBJ1-4, is as follows: EAQVTQNPRYLITVTGKKLTVTCSQNMNHEYMSWYRQDPGLGLRQIYYSMNVEVTDKGDVPEGYKVSRKEKRNFPLILESPSPNQTSLYFCASSYGTGREKLFFGSGTQLSVL.